These 5 T cell receptor beta chains were all obtained from the same sample, sequenced in a study of metastatic and nonmetastatic thyroid tumors. No patient had received any treatment before thyroid surgery. TCRdb reanalyzed the PCR reads with MiXCR. The table has tens of thousands of clones, 25% to 35% seen once. Specimen: blood. The receptor set was obtained from a female donor with papillary thyroid cancer or a benign thyroid nodule (not recorded which). Some clones in this sample may be carry-over from other donors' samples.

This clone was seen more than once but under ten times. The chain joins TRBV19 to TRBJ1-5; D gene unclear. Trimming stripped 6 bases from V and 0 bases from J, with 12 bases between. From germline, CDR1 is LNHDA and CDR2 SQIVND (reference sequence). The CDR3 has 15 residues. CDR3 region: CASRVGPYSNQPQHF. The CDR3 DNA sequence: TGTGCCAGTAGAGTAGGACCCTATAGCAATCAGCCCCAGCATTTT.

This clone was recorded many times. J is TRBJ1-1 and V is TRBV29-1; D gene ambiguous. The ends were cut back, 7 bases at V and 5 bases at J, with 14 bases in the middle. The germline V gene has CDR1 SQVTM and CDR2 ANQGSEA. This CDR3 is 12 amino acids long. The DNA for the CDR3 is TGCAGCGCCGAGGCGGGTAGGACTGAAGCTTTCTTT. It specifies CSAEAGRTEAFF.

This sequence joins TRBV5-4 and TRBJ2-7; a weak D match, TRBD1 (6 bases). V was pared by 7 bases and J by 2 bases, with 13 bases between. This CDR3 is 13 amino acids long. The germline V gene encodes CDR1 SGHNT and CDR2 YYREEE (reference sequence). CDR3 amino acids: CASSRDTTYEQYF. The CDR3 bases are TGTGCCAGCTCCCGGGACACAACCTACGAGCAGTACTTC. Using reference TRBV5-4 and TRBJ2-7 for the parts outside the CDR3, the full variable domain is ETGVTQSPTHLIKTRGQQVTLRCSSQSGHNTVSWYQQALGQGPQFIFQYYREEENGRGNFPPRFSGLQFPNYSSELNVNALELDDSALYLCASSRDTTYEQYFGPGTRLTVT.

This clone is medium-sized. This rearrangement joins TRBV12-3 or TRBV12-4 to TRBJ2-7; TRBD1 agrees at 8 bases. The CDR3 sequence is 15 residues long. Trimming removed 3 bases from V and 5 bases from J; junction bases left unmatched: 9. The CDR3 reads CASSFSGTGTHEQYF. The CDR3 bases are TGTGCCAGCAGTTTTTCCGGGACAGGTACCCACGAGCAGTACTTC.

The chain employs TRBV30 and TRBJ1-6, with TRBD1 matching over 7 bases. The trim removed 4 bases at V and 7 bases at J, leaving 7 bases unmatched. Germline V lookup: CDR1 GTSNPN, CDR2 SVGIG (reference sequence). The CDR3 loop spans 14 amino acids. In nucleotides, the CDR3 is TGTGCCTGGACCCGCGACAGGGAAAATTCACCCCTCCACTTT. Translating gives CAWTRDRENSPLHF.